A single sample is the source of the 15 T cell receptor beta chains below, sequenced in a study of blood T cell repertoires in COVID-19. Method: immunoSEQ multiplex PCR; TCRdb's copy keeps in-frame clones and lacks some. Of approximately 200,000 clones in the sample, roughly four fifths are singletons; the top ten hold approximately 1.8%. Sequencing was carried out using PBMCs or T cells enriched from blood (not recorded which). The receptors shown here come from a man between 60 and 75 years old who had recovered from COVID-19.

This clone was seen a single time. V gene TRBV3-1 (or the pseudogene TRBV3-2) combines with J gene TRBJ2-7; D ambiguous. Trimming stripped 1 base from V and 0 bases from J, with 10 bases between. In germline, CDR1 is LGHDT, CDR2 YNNKEL (reference sequence). The CDR3 covers 15 residues. The CDR3 sequence: CASSQVYTASYEQYF. CDR3 coding DNA: TGTGCCAGCAGCCAAGTTTATACAGCCTCCTACGAGCAGTACTTC.

V usage is TRBV6-1 and J usage is TRBJ1-5; weak D call: TRBD1 (5 bases). This CDR3 region has 17 residues. V shed 4 bases and J shed 2 bases, with 18 bases lying between them. CDR1 and CDR2 (germline): MNHNS, SASEGT. The CDR3: CASSATTGVLGNQPQHF. The CDR3 region has the DNA TGTGCCAGCAGTGCCACGACGGGGGTTCTCGGCAATCAGCCCCAGCATTTT.

The genes are TRBV13 and TRBJ2-2, with 10 nucleotides matching TRBD1. The CDR3 is 16 amino acids. The germline gives CDR1 PRHDT, CDR2 FYEKMQ (reference sequence). The V segment lost 5 bases and the J segment 5 bases; nucleotides outside the gene matches: 8. CDR3 sequence reads: CASSLRDRGRTGELFF. CDR3 DNA: TGTGCCAGCAGCCTCAGGGACAGGGGTAGGACCGGGGAGCTGTTTTTT.

V is TRBV2 and J is TRBJ2-3, with TRBD1 matching over 9 bases. J lost 6 bases, V lost 9 bases, and 7 bases had no gene match. The germline CDR1 and CDR2 sequences are SNHLY and FYNNEI. CDR3 length: 13 amino acids. This CDR3 is CASQDRGFDTQYF. The CDR3 DNA is TGTGCCAGTCAGGACAGGGGCTTTGATACGCAGTATTTT.

The V call is TRBV14, the J call TRBJ2-5, with 13 bases lining up with TRBD2. Germline CDR1 reads SGHDN; CDR2 reads FVKESK. This CDR3 region has 15 residues. J lost 2 bases, V lost 3 bases, and 0 bases had no gene match. Here the CDR3 reads CASSQTSGGQETQYF. For the CDR3, the DNA is TGTGCCAGCAGCCAGACTAGCGGGGGGCAAGAGACCCAGTACTTC.

The chain is built from TRBV3-1 (or the pseudogene TRBV3-2) and TRBJ2-7; 7 nucleotides align to TRBD2. Germline V gene data show CDR1 as LGHDT and CDR2 as YNNKEL (reference sequence). The CDR3 sequence is 17 residues long. The trim removed 0 bases at V and 6 bases at J, leaving 14 bases unmatched. The CDR3: CASSQDSGTKKFGEQYF. CDR3 DNA: TGTGCCAGCAGCCAAGACTCCGGGACTAAAAAGTTTGGCGAGCAGTACTTC.

The rearrangement uses TRBV11-3 and TRBJ1-1; D is undetermined. Germline V gives CDR1 SGHNT, CDR2 YENEEA. V was shortened by 3 bases and J by 7 bases, with 12 bases between the two germline ends. The CDR3 has 13 residues. The CDR3 loop is CASSFGRMNEAFF. CDR3 DNA sequence: TGTGCCAGCAGCTTTGGCAGGATGAATGAAGCTTTCTTT.

V and J are TRBV10-3 and TRBJ1-2; weak D call: TRBD1 (5 bases). V lost 7 bases and J 5 bases, leaving 14 bases between the germline ends. CDR1 ENHRY and CDR2 SYGVKD come from the germline V gene. The CDR3 sequence is 13 residues long. DNA for the CDR3: TGTGCCATCATGAAGGGGCTGGGGTATGGCTACACCTTC. Its translation is CAIMKGLGYGYTF.

The chain carries TRBV19 and TRBJ2-3; 7 bases map to TRBD1. Germline V gene lookup returns CDR1 LNHDA and CDR2 SQIVND (reference sequence). With 6 bases clipped from V and 4 bases from J, the junction kept 7 bases outside the gene matches. The length of the CDR3 is 14 residues. Here the CDR3 reads CASRNDRAADTQYF. CDR3 sequence (DNA): TGTGCCAGTAGGAACGACAGGGCGGCAGATACGCAGTATTTT.

The chain has TRBV6-2 or TRBV6-3 and TRBJ1-2, with 8 bases identical to TRBD1. The germline gives CDR1 MNHEY, CDR2 SVGEGT. This CDR3 spans 12 amino acids. The V and J ends lost 6 bases and 9 bases, in that order; junction bases with no gene match: 6. CDR3 DNA sequence: TGTGCCAGCAGCTCGGACAGGGTGAGCTACACCTTC. It is translated as CASSSDRVSYTF.

The genes are TRBV10-3 and TRBJ1-1; 11 nucleotides agree with TRBD1. CDR3 size: 15 residues. Trimming removed 4 bases from V and 4 bases from J; junction bases left unmatched: 5. CDR1 is ENHRY and CDR2 is SYGVKD in the germline V gene. The CDR3 loop reads CAISGVGTGGTEAFF. The CDR3 DNA reads TGTGCCATCAGTGGGGTCGGGACAGGGGGCACTGAAGCTTTCTTT.

This clone was detected only a few times. The chain links TRBV6-5 to TRBJ1-5; 7 bases line up with TRBD1. Losses at the gene ends were 6 bases for V and 0 bases for J; bases not matched to a gene: 5. In germline, CDR1 is MNHEY, CDR2 SVGAGI. The CDR3 loop spans 15 amino acids. For the CDR3, the DNA is TGTGCCAGCAGCACCGGGACAGATAGCAATCAGCCCCAGCATTTT. Translated, it gives CASSTGTDSNQPQHF.

This clone occurred a few times. The chain links TRBV5-5 to TRBJ1-1; D gene uncertain. The CDR3 runs 14 residues. V was cut by 2 bases and J by 4 bases, with 12 bases left in between. The germline gives CDR1 SGHKS, CDR2 YYEKEE (reference sequence). This chain's CDR3 is CASSFQGSGTEAFF. DNA for the CDR3: TGTGCCAGCAGCTTTCAAGGGAGCGGCACTGAAGCTTTCTTT.

This clone was detected a few times. The chain links TRBV27 to TRBJ2-7; D perhaps matches TRBD1 (5 bases). The CDR3 has 13 amino acids. V was trimmed by 6 bases and J by 2 bases, leaving 11 bases between them. Per the germline V gene, CDR1 is MNHEY and CDR2 is SMNVEV (reference sequence). This CDR3 is CASRMTATYEQYF. CDR3 bases: TGTGCCAGCAGAATGACAGCGACCTACGAGCAGTACTTC.

DNA of the CDR3: TGTGCTAGTGGTGGCGGACAGGCCAACACTGAAGCTTTCTTT. Protein product: CASGGGQANTEAFF. The chain uses TRBV12-5 and TRBJ1-1; 7 bases are a match to TRBD1. Per the germline V gene, CDR1 is LGHNT and CDR2 is FRNRAP. V gave up 5 bases and J gave up 2 bases; unmatched junction bases: 5. This CDR3 has 14 amino acids.